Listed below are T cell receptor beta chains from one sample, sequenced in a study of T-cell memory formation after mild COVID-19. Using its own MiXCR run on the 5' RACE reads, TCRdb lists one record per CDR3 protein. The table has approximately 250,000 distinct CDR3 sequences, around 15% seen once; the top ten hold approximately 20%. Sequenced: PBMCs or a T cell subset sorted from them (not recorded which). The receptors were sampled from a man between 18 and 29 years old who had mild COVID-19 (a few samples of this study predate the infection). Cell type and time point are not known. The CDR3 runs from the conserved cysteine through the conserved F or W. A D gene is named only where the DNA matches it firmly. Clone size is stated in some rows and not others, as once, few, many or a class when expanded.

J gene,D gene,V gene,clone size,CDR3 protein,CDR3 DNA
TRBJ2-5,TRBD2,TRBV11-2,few,CASSSLGLGFQETQYF,TGTGCCAGCAGCTCCCTTGGACTAGGCTTCCAAGAGACCCAGTACTTC
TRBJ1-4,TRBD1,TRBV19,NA,CASSTLDRARDEKLFF,TGTGCCAGTAGTACGTTGGACAGGGCGCGTGATGAAAAACTGTTTTTT
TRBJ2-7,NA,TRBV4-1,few,CASSQRDGDYEQYF,TGCGCCAGCAGCCAGAGGGACGGAGACTACGAGCAGTACTTC
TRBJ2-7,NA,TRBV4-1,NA,CASSQTRGEQYF,TGCGCCAGCAGCCAGACTAGGGGCGAGCAGTACTTC
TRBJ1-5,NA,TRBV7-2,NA,CASSLERNQPQHF,TGTGCCAGCAGCCTAGAACGTAATCAGCCCCAGCATTTT
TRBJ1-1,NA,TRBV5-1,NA,CASSLDSRLRQAFF,TGCGCCAGCAGCTTGGACAGTAGGCTACGACAAGCTTTCTTT
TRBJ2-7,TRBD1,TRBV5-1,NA,CASRPQGDLVGEQYF,TGCGCCAGCAGACCCCAGGGGGATCTCGTGGGCGAGCAGTACTTC
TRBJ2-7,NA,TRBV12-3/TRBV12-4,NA,CASSLVSGARYEQYF,TGTGCCAGCAGTTTAGTTTCGGGGGCTCGGTACGAGCAGTACTTC
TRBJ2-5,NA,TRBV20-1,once,CSARGKLGRETQYF,TGCAGTGCTAGAGGGAAATTGGGTCGGGAGACCCAGTACTTC
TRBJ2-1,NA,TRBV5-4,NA,CASSVAYDEDEQFF,TGTGCCAGCAGCGTAGCGTATGACGAGGATGAGCAGTTCTTC
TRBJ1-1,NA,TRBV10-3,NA,CAISESDRPIPEAFF,TGTGCCATCAGTGAGTCTGACAGGCCGATACCTGAAGCTTTCTTT
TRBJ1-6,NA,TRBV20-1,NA,CSASARTANSPLHF,TGCAGTGCTTCCGCCCGGACGGCCAATTCACCCCTCCACTTT
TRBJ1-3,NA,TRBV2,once,CASSEYGLGNTIYF,TGTGCCAGCAGTGAATATGGCTTGGGAAACACCATATATTTT
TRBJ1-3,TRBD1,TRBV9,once,CASSPDWDRGLHSSGNTIYF,TGTGCCAGCAGTCCCGACTGGGACAGGGGCCTACATTCCTCTGGAAACACCATATATTTT
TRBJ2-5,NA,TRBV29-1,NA,CSAVGLSGETQYF,TGCAGCGCCGTGGGACTCTCAGGGGAGACCCAGTACTTC
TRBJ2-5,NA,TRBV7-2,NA,CASSLKQGQETQYF,TGTGCCAGCAGCTTGAAACAGGGCCAAGAGACCCAGTACTTC
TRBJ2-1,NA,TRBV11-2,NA,CASSVGDTPYNEQFF,TGTGCCAGCAGCGTAGGGGACACTCCCTACAATGAGCAGTTCTTC
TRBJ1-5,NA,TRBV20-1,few,CSARDRGSQPQHF,TGCAGTGCTAGAGATAGGGGTTCTCAGCCCCAGCATTTT
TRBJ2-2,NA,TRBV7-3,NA,CASSPIGGTNTGELFF,TGTGCCAGCAGCCCGATAGGGGGGACAAACACCGGGGAGCTGTTTTTT
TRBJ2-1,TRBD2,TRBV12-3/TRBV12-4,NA,CASSQASGGNYNEQFF,TGTGCCAGCAGCCAGGCTAGCGGGGGGAATTACAATGAGCAGTTCTTC
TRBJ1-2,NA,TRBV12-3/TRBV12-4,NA,CASSLHGKAYGYTF,TGTGCCAGCAGTTTACACGGTAAAGCCTATGGCTACACCTTC
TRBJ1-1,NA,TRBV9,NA,CASSEGGNTEAFF,TGTGCCAGCAGCGAGGGGGGAAACACTGAGGCTTTCTTT
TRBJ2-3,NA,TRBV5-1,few,CASSPPGIADTQYF,TGCGCCAGCAGCCCGCCAGGGATTGCAGATACGCAGTATTTT
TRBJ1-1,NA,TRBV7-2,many,CASSLTGGNTEAFF,TGTGCCAGCAGCTTAACGGGGGGGAACACTGAAGCTTTCTTT
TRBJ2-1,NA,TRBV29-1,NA,CSAGVGGGDEQFF,TGCAGCGCGGGGGTAGGCGGGGGCGATGAGCAGTTCTTC
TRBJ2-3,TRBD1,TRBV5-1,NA,CASSSMGQGTDTQYF,TGCGCCAGCAGCTCGATGGGACAGGGGACAGATACGCAGTATTTT
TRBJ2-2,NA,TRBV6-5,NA,CASSYSKPGELFF,TGTGCCAGCAGTTACTCGAAACCCGGGGAGCTGTTTTTT
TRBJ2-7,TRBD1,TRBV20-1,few,CSARDRGRRDEQYF,TGCAGTGCTAGAGATAGGGGGCGACGTGACGAGCAGTACTTC
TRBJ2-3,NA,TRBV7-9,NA,CASSPGEEGPTDTQYF,TGTGCCAGCAGCCCGGGGGAAGAAGGGCCCACAGATACGCAGTATTTT
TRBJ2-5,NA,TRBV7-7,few,CASSLARLSGTQYF,TGTGCTAGCAGCTTAGCCCGACTAAGTGGGACCCAGTACTTC
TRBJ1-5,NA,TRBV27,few,CASSSFSGSNQPQHF,TGTGCCAGCAGTTCTTTCTCAGGGAGCAATCAGCCCCAGCATTTT
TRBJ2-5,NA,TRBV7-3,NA,CASSLNGNIYKETQYF,TGTGCCAGCAGCTTAAATGGTAACATTTACAAAGAGACCCAGTACTTC
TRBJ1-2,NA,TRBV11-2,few,CASSLYGVDGYTF,TGTGCCAGCAGCTTATATGGGGTCGATGGCTACACCTTC
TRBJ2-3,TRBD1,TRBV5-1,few,CASSLGDRAETDTQYF,TGCGCCAGCAGCTTGGGGGACAGGGCGGAGACAGATACGCAGTATTTT
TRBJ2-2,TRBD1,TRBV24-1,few,CATSDPPGTGNTGELFF,TGTGCCACCAGTGACCCCCCCGGGACAGGGAACACCGGGGAGCTGTTTTTT
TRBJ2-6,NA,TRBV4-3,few,CASSQEVDGGLGGANVLTF,TGCGCCAGCAGCCAAGAGGTGGACGGAGGCCTAGGTGGGGCCAACGTCCTGACTTTC
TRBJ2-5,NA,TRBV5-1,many,CASSMIVQETQYF,TGCGCCAGCAGCATGATAGTACAAGAGACCCAGTACTTC
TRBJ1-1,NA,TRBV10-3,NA,CAISEIGRNTEAFF,TGTGCCATCAGTGAAATCGGGAGGAACACTGAAGCTTTCTTT
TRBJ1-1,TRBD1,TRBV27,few,CASSFTGEGTEAFF,TGTGCCAGCAGTTTCACAGGGGAGGGCACTGAAGCTTTCTTT